This T cell receptor (beta chain) was identified in a study of T cells in Graves' hyperthyroidism and ophthalmopathy. Study-wide points: Ophthalmopathy and stable hyperthyroidism were separated by a 13 V-J model.

Germline V gene sequence: CDR1 SGHVS, CDR2 FQNEAQ. The CDR3 is 17 amino acids. Trimming shortened V by 1 base and J by 0 bases, and 13 bases separated the two germline ends. RNA transcripts served as the template for amplifying TCR beta CDR3 regions. Carried out on the TCR CDR3, a first-round RT-PCR used the HTBI primer set. TCRdb independently ran MiXCR on the multiplex PCR reads; one entry per CDR3 protein. The sample lists some 250,000 distinct CDR3 sequences; roughly 15% were seen once. Subjects aged 18 to 65 presented with newly diagnosed hyperthyroidism of less than 2 months' duration. A patient was excluded if there was uncontrolled infection, other autoimmune disease, pregnancy or lactation. 8.5 to 10 ml of fresh peripheral blood supplied the PBMCs. This clonotype occurred many times. Its antigen remains unidentified.

This receptor was identified in a woman aged 40 to 49 with Graves' hyperthyroidism that later progressed to Graves' ophthalmopathy. Sequenced: blood. This chain connects TRBV7-8 to TRBJ2-1; D remains ambiguous. The CDR3 sequence: CASSLVVGSRSYNEQFF. The CDR3 DNA is TGTGCCAGCAGCTTAGTTGTGGGGTCCCGCTCCTACAATGAGCAGTTCTTC.